The next 26 T cell receptor beta chains were all read from a single sample in a study of spatial heterogeneity in lung cancer. TCRdb used MiXCR to reprocess the 5' RACE reads, holding one entry per CDR3 protein. Here the sample spans more than 15,000 distinct CDR3 sequences, approximately 9.1% being singletons. As to time point: blood at routine non-recurrence follow-up after resection. This specimen was PBMCs, taken at follow-up. The receptors here all came from a female donor with early-stage non-small cell lung cancer.

This clonotype appeared many times. This rearrangement joins TRBV6-5 to TRBJ1-2, with a possible D match to TRBD1 (5 bases). Germline CDR1 MNHEY, CDR2 SVGAGI. The V end was cut by 0 bases, the J end by 4 bases, with 12 bases between. CDR3 size: 15 residues. The chain's CDR3 is CASSYSAGVGYGYTF. CDR3 in DNA: TGTGCCAGCAGTTACTCGGCGGGGGTAGGCTATGGCTACACCTTC.

This clonotype has ten or more counts. CDR3: CASSITSGKENEQFF. CDR3 DNA sequence: TGTGCCAGTAGTATTACTAGCGGGAAGGAAAATGAGCAGTTCTTC. The V call is TRBV19, the J call TRBJ2-1; 10 bases are shared with TRBD2. V trimming: 3 bases; J trimming: 7 bases; junction bases outside the gene matches: 6. Germline CDR1 and CDR2: LNHDA and SQIVND (reference sequence). The CDR3 covers 15 residues.

This clonotype was counted at least ten times. The chain uses TRBV5-1 and TRBJ2-7; 9 nucleotides line up with TRBD1. V gave up 5 bases and J gave up 5 bases; unmatched junction bases: 8. Germline V gene sequence: CDR1 SGHRS, CDR2 YFSETQ. The CDR3 has 14 amino acids. CDR3 coding DNA: TGCGCCAGCAGAACCGGGACAGGGACGGACGAGCAGTACTTC. Translated, it gives CASRTGTGTDEQYF. The variable domain in full, with the rest retrieved from reference TRBV5-1 and TRBJ2-7, is KAGVTQTPRYLIKTRGQQVTLSCSPISGHRSVSWYQQTPGQGLQFLFEYFSETQRNKGNFPGRFSGRQFSNSRSEMNVSTLELGDSALYLCASRTGTGTDEQYFGPGTRLTVT.

In this sample, this clonotype turned up many times. V usage is TRBV9 and J usage is TRBJ2-7, with D possibly TRBD2 on 6 matching bases. Per the germline V gene, CDR1 is SGDLS and CDR2 is YYNGEE. The CDR3 consists of 13 residues. V gave up 4 bases and J gave up 2 bases, with 10 bases separating them. As DNA, the CDR3 is TGTGCCAGCAGCCCCGGCGGGACCTACGAGCAGTACTTC. As protein: CASSPGGTYEQYF.

This clonotype was counted many times. The genes are TRBV28 and TRBJ2-7; 10 nucleotides match TRBD1. The CDR3 totals 16 residues. V lost 5 bases, J lost 4 bases, and 11 bases stayed unmatched. Germline V gene lookup returns CDR1 MDHEN and CDR2 SYDVKM. The CDR3 sequence: CASSALNPGQGYEQYF. Here the CDR3 DNA reads TGTGCCAGCAGTGCTTTAAATCCGGGACAGGGGTACGAGCAGTACTTC.

Many counts were recorded for this clonotype. The V call is TRBV7-9, the J call TRBJ2-7, with 13 positions matching TRBD2. Trimming cost V 4 bases and J 5 bases; bases outside gene matches: 5. The CDR3 runs to 15 residues. Germline CDR1 and CDR2: SEHNR and FQNEAQ (reference sequence). For the CDR3, the DNA is TGTGCCAGCAGCTCCAGACTAGCGGGAGGAGACGAGCAGTACTTC. It encodes CASSSRLAGGDEQYF.

This clonotype was picked up many times. This chain connects TRBV7-9 to TRBJ2-3; D ambiguous. Trimming took 2 bases from V and 4 from J, leaving 10 bases between them. The CDR3 has 14 amino acids. Looked up from germline, CDR1 is SEHNR and CDR2 is FQNEAQ (reference sequence). The CDR3 DNA sequence: TGTGCCAGCAGCTTATCTCAAGGAGCAGATACGCAGTATTTT. It encodes CASSLSQGADTQYF.

This clonotype has ten or more counts. The rearrangement uses TRBV19 and TRBJ2-3; the D gene is possibly TRBD1 (5 bases). V was pared by 0 bases and J by 2 bases, with 12 bases between. Germline lookup yields CDR1 LNHDA and CDR2 SQIVND (reference sequence). The CDR3 runs to 16 residues. This CDR3 is CASSIDVEQVTDTQYF. CDR3 coding DNA: TGTGCCAGTAGTATAGATGTGGAACAGGTCACAGATACGCAGTATTTT. The full variable domain, in which reference TRBV19 and TRBJ2-3 provide the parts outside the CDR3, is DGGITQSPKYLFRKEGQNVTLSCEQNLNHDAMYWYRQDPGQGLRLIYYSQIVNDFQKGDIAEGYSVSREKKESFPLTVTSAQKNPTAFYLCASSIDVEQVTDTQYFGPGTRLTVL.

This clonotype was recorded many times. In DNA form, the CDR3 reads TGTGCCAGCAGCCCCCGGACAGCCACCTACACCTTC. Protein sequence: CASSPRTATYTF. The chain uses TRBV7-2 and TRBJ1-2; possibly TRBD1 for D (6 bases). Germline V gives CDR1 SGHTA, CDR2 FQGNSA. Trimming removed 5 bases at V and 10 bases at J, with 14 bases between. The CDR3 is 12 residues long.

Details on this clonotype: Being one base from a much bigger clone, this may be a read error. The DNA of the CDR3 is TGCGCCAGCAGCCCACAGGGCGCCTACGAGCGGTACTTC. Encoded protein: CASSPQGAYERYF. The rearrangement uses TRBV5-1 and TRBJ2-7, with D maybe TRBD1 (6 bases). The CDR3 covers 13 residues. Germline CDR1 SGHRS, CDR2 YFSETQ.

Only a few counts were recorded for this clonotype. This chain uses TRBV12-3 or TRBV12-4 with TRBJ2-2, with D possibly matching TRBD2 (6 bases). The V and J ends lost 2 bases and 4 bases respectively, with 17 bases between them. CDR3 length: 17 residues. In nucleotides, the CDR3 is TGTGCCAGCAGTTTATTAATGGGGAGGATGGGCACCGGGGAGCTGTTTTTT. Encoded protein: CASSLLMGRMGTGELFF.

This clonotype was counted ten times or more. V and J are TRBV5-1 and TRBJ2-1; 9 bases fit TRBD2. CDR3 length: 15 residues. CDR1 is SGHRS, CDR2 YFSETQ, per germline. The V segment lost 1 base and the J segment 9 bases; nucleotides outside the gene matches: 8. For the CDR3, the DNA is TGCGCCAGCAGCTTGACGCTAGCGGGGAGCGGTGAGCAGTTCTTC. It yields the protein CASSLTLAGSGEQFF.

This clonotype was detected many times. This chain joins TRBV20-1 and TRBJ1-1; maybe TRBD1 (5 bases). Germline values: CDR1 DFQATT, CDR2 SNEGSKA (reference sequence). V was shortened by 4 bases and J by 4 bases, with 22 bases between the two germline ends. The CDR3 is made up of 16 amino acids. CDR3 residues: CSAKKGGGVGTTEAFF. CDR3 nucleotides: TGCAGTGCTAAGAAGGGCGGGGGTGTTGGAACCACTGAAGCTTTCTTT.

This clonotype came up a few times. The rearrangement joins TRBV5-1 to TRBJ2-7; tentatively, D is TRBD2 (5 bases). Germline-derived CDR1 and CDR2 are SGHRS and YFSETQ. The CDR3 extends over 12 amino acids. V was pared by 5 bases and J by 3 bases, with 9 bases between. The CDR3 loop reads CASSVGIYEQYF. The CDR3 region has the DNA TGCGCCAGCAGTGTCGGGATCTACGAGCAGTACTTC.

The chain is built from TRBV20-1 and TRBJ2-1, with 11 nucleotides matching TRBD2. Germline lookup yields CDR1 DFQATT and CDR2 SNEGSKA (reference sequence). This CDR3 is built from 13 residues. The ends lost 3 bases at V and 9 bases at J; junction bases unmatched: 4. The CDR3 spells CSARISGRGEQFF. CDR3 bases: TGCAGTGCTAGGATTAGCGGGAGGGGTGAGCAGTTCTTC.

This chain links TRBV28 with TRBJ2-7; 7 nucleotides align to TRBD1. Germline V gene data show CDR1 as MDHEN and CDR2 as SYDVKM. The V and J ends lost 5 bases and 11 bases, in that order; junction bases with no gene match: 6. The CDR3 totals 11 residues. CDR3 in DNA: TGTGCCAGCAGTAGGAGCACAGGGGAGTACTTC. Protein sequence: CASSRSTGEYF.

This clonotype has ten or more counts. The chain uses TRBV27 and TRBJ1-1; 7 bases agree with TRBD1. J gave up 0 bases and V 5 bases, and 6 bases lay outside the gene matches. This CDR3 is built from 15 residues. Germline values: CDR1 MNHEY, CDR2 SMNVEV (reference sequence). CDR3 nucleotide sequence: TGTGCCAGCAGTCCTGCGACAGGGATGAACACTGAAGCTTTCTTT. Encoded protein: CASSPATGMNTEAFF.

Ten or more counts support this clonotype. The chain uses TRBV7-9 and TRBJ2-1; D is unresolved. Germline values: CDR1 SEHNR, CDR2 FQNEAQ (reference sequence). V dropped 3 bases and J dropped 5 bases, with 11 bases sitting between them. This CDR3 spans 14 amino acids. CDR3 amino acids: CASSFVQEHNEQFF. In nucleotides, the CDR3 is TGTGCCAGCAGCTTTGTCCAGGAACACAATGAGCAGTTCTTC.

This clonotype appeared many times. This chain links TRBV2 with TRBJ2-1; D assignment may be TRBD1 or TRBD2 (5 bases each). The germline V gene encodes CDR1 SNHLY and CDR2 FYNNEI. V was cut by 2 bases and J by 3 bases, with 8 bases left in between. CDR3 size: 14 residues. CDR3 DNA sequence: TGTGCCAGCAGTGAACGGGGCCACTACAATGAGCAGTTCTTC. This gives the protein CASSERGHYNEQFF.

The chain links TRBV4-1 to TRBJ1-4, with D perhaps matching TRBD1 (5 bases). The CDR3 runs to 17 residues. The V end lost 6 bases, the J end lost 11 bases, and 28 bases lay between the germline ends. CDR1 MGHRA and CDR2 YSYEKL come from the germline V gene. Here the CDR3 reads CASSRRDESFSRGKLFF. In nucleotides, the CDR3 is TGCGCCAGCAGTCGCCGGGATGAATCCTTCTCCCGGGGGAAACTGTTTTTT.

This clonotype came up many times. The rearrangement uses TRBV11-2 and TRBJ1-1; D ambiguous. The CDR3 extends over 15 amino acids. Trimming took off 0 bases at V and 1 base at J, with 9 bases between the two ends. Germline V CDR1 and CDR2: SGHAT, FQNNGV. CDR3 loop: CASSLDPAANTEAFF. The CDR3 DNA is TGTGCCAGCAGCTTAGATCCGGCGGCGAACACTGAAGCTTTCTTT. The complete variable domain, with remaining parts taken from reference TRBV11-2 and TRBJ1-1, reads EAGVAQSPRYKIIEKRQSVAFWCNPISGHATLYWYQQILGQGPKLLIQFQNNGVVDDSQLPKDRFSAERLKGVDSTLKIQPAKLEDSAVYLCASSLDPAANTEAFFGQGTRLTVV.

This chain connects TRBV2 to TRBJ2-2; 7 positions agree with TRBD2. Trimming removed 4 bases from V and 2 bases from J; junction bases left unmatched: 7. Germline CDR1 reads SNHLY; CDR2 reads FYNNEI. The CDR3 is 16 amino acids. In nucleotides, the CDR3 is TGTGCCAGCAGTGGTAACGGGAGGTTTAACACCGGGGAGCTGTTTTTT. Translation: CASSGNGRFNTGELFF.

This clonotype was counted at least ten times. The chain joins TRBV12-3 or TRBV12-4 to TRBJ2-2, with 11 bases matching TRBD2. This CDR3 contains 15 residues. V trimming: 4 bases; J trimming: 5 bases; junction bases outside the gene matches: 3. The CDR3 DNA is TGTGCCAGCAGTTCACTAGCGGGGGTTACCGGGGAGCTGTTTTTT. Translating it yields CASSSLAGVTGELFF.

With regard to this clonotype: This may stem from a read error, because a much larger clone lies one nucleotide away. This chain uses TRBV4-2 with TRBJ2-5; 12 nucleotides align to TRBD2. This CDR3 has 15 amino acids. CDR1 and CDR2 from the germline V gene are LGHNA and YNFKEQ. In nucleotides, the CDR3 is TGTGACAGCAGCCAGACTAGCGGGGGCCAAGAGACCCAGTACTTC. Protein sequence: CDSSQTSGGQETQYF.

Ten or more counts support this clonotype. V is TRBV20-1 and J is TRBJ2-2; perhaps TRBD2 as D (6 bases). V lost 0 bases, J lost 5 bases, and 10 bases lay in between. The length of the CDR3 is 14 residues. Looked up from germline, CDR1 is DFQATT and CDR2 is SNEGSKA (reference sequence). This CDR3 is CSARDRRGTGELFF. In DNA, the CDR3 is TGCAGTGCTAGAGATCGGAGGGGTACCGGGGAGCTGTTTTTT.

This clonotype was seen ten or more times. The chain combines TRBV6-2 or TRBV6-3 with TRBJ2-1; tentatively, D is TRBD2 (7 bases). Trimming left V 7 bases short and J 8 bases short, with 18 bases between. The CDR3 is 14 residues long. The germline CDR1 and CDR2 sequences are MNHEY and SVGEGT. The CDR3 DNA reads as TGTGCCAGCACCCACCGAACGGGGGGCGATGAGCAGTTCTTC. Its protein is CASTHRTGGDEQFF.